This TCR beta chain was identified in a study of blood T cell repertoires in COVID-19 (dated by TCRdb to between 2020 and 2021). The study in broad terms: Samples from collaborators originated in the United States, Italy and Spain and spanned both the acute and convalescent phases of COVID-19. Nearly every sample came with metadata listing a de-identified subject ID, COVID-19 status, age in years and sex. The prospective study material was composed of cDNA or gDNA derived from T cells, B-cell-depleted T cells, or PBMCs. Samples came from the ongoing ImmuneRACE study (first 160 participants) plus 1,254 subjects from 6 global collaborators. Where HLA class I and class II types were available, the types were taken from metadata supplied by the sample provider, not from assay-based typing. The repertoires were released in a freely available public database meant as a resource for research on the immune response to SARS-CoV-2. Deeply sampled blood TCRbeta repertoires from subjects exposed to, actively infected with, or recovered from COVID-19 were included in the dataset.

A note on this clone: This receptor's antigen is unknown. No much larger clone is present one base from it, and per-base qualities are unavailable.

Summary of the overall study and its limitations: Clinical and demographic metadata were provided uncurated, with the amount varying by source and participant.

Collaborating institutions collected whole blood in K2EDTA tubes following their own protocols. For TCRbeta analysis, collaborators shipped samples in one of three forms: frozen whole blood, isolated PBMCs, or DNA extracted from either of those sample types. The immunoSEQ Assay, a bias-controlled multiplex PCR, was used to amplify TCRbeta CDR3 regions from genomic DNA. Regarding the original processing steps: Within the assay, amplification of reference gene primers was used to estimate how many nucleated cells each sample contained. To quantify the absolute abundance of each unique TCRbeta CDR3 rearrangement, sequence reads were collapsed and filtered. For each sample, productive Simpson clonality was calculated by taking the square root of Simpson's diversity index across productive rearrangements. The immuneACCESS repertoire file appears here via TCRdb, limited to in-frame rearrangements. These files lack a portion of the clones; in checked studies, under half of the deficit traces to unresolved V genes, and the cause of the others is not known. D and trimming were read from the DNA, whereas the V and J calls and clone size are those reported in that table. Counted in this sample were 200,000 or so clones; roughly 82% of them appeared once. The ten largest clones take up about 4.9% of the sample.

The source is a woman aged 25-40 years with acute or convalescent COVID-19. Source material: peripheral blood.

The encoded CDR3 is CASSDTPGSTDTQYF. The nucleotide sequence is TGTGCCAGCAGTGATACCCCCGGTAGCACAGATACGCAGTATTTT. The V and J segments used are TRBV6-4 and TRBJ2-3; no D gene call is confident. The germline V gene encodes CDR1 MRHNA and CDR2 SNTAGT. Taken from cysteine to phenylalanine, the CDR3 has 15 residues. Just CDR3 DNA is preserved here, 45 bases in frame from base 1. Relative to germline, V is 3 bases shorter and J is 0 bases shorter, with 10 bases between their ends.